This T cell receptor (beta chain) was identified in a study of Tregs in tolerant kidney transplant recipients. Recipients received nonmyeloablative bone marrow transplants from related graft donors, with transient mixed chimerism. Sequencing used immunoSEQ multiplex PCR; TCRdb keeps in-frame clones, though not all of them. The repertoire consists of 54,000 or so clones, with 90% to 95% occurring once and the leading ten covering roughly 15%. V shed 5 bases, J shed 3 bases, and the junction held 10 bases outside the gene matches. The CDR3 is made up of 15 amino acids. Germline V gene lookup returns CDR1 SGHTA and CDR2 FQGNSA.

The sample was CD8+ T cells from blood (PBMCs), taken 24 months after the transplant. This TCR derives from a human patient who received a combined kidney and bone marrow transplant. Some T cells may be transferred from the graft donor. The chain couples TRBV7-2 to TRBJ2-7; 7 bases agree with TRBD1. CDR3 sequence reads: CASSDRDSVFYEQYF. The CDR3 coding sequence is TGTGCCAGCAGCGACCGGGACAGTGTTTTCTACGAGCAGTACTTC.